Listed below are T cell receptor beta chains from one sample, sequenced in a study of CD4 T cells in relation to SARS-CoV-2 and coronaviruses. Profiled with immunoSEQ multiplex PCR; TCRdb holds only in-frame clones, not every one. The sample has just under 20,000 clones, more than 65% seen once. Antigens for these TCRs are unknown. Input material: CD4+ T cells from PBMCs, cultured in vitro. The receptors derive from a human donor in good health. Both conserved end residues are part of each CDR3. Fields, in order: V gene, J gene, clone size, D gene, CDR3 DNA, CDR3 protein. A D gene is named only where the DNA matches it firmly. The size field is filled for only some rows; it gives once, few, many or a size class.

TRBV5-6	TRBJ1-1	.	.	TGTGCCAGCAGCCCATACTCCACGGGAAACACTGAAGCTTTCTTT	CASSPYSTGNTEAFF
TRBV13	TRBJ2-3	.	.	TGTGCCAGCAGCTTAGGCCGACTAGGACGGCTCCGAACAGATACGCAGTATTTT	CASSLGRLGRLRTDTQYF
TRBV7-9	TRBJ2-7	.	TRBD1	TGTGCCAGCAGCTTAACACAGGGGGCTTCCTACGAGCAGTACTTC	CASSLTQGASYEQYF
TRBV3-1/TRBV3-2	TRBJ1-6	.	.	TGTGCCAGCAGCCAAGATTCGGGCGGAACCTATAATTCACCCCTCCACTTT	CASSQDSGGTYNSPLHF
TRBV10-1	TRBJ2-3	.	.	TGCGCCAGCAGTGATGTTGGGGGGGCCACAGATACGCAGTATTTT	CASSDVGGATDTQYF
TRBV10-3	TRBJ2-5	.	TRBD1	TGTGCCATCAGACTCGACAGGGCGGGAGAGACCCAGTACTTC	CAIRLDRAGETQYF
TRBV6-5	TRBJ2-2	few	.	TGTGCCAGCAGTTATATCGCCCGGGGCACCGGGGAGCTGTTTTTT	CASSYIARGTGELFF
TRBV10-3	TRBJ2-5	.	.	TGTGCCATCAGTGACGGCCAAGAGACCCAGTACTTC	CAISDGQETQYF
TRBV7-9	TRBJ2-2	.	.	TGTGCCAGCAGCTTAAGAGTCGGGGAGCTGTTTTTT	CASSLRVGELFF
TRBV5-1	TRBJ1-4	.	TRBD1	TGCGCCAGCAGCGGGACAGGGATTAATGAAAAACTGTTTTTT	CASSGTGINEKLFF
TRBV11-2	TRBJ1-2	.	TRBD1	TGTGCCAGCAGCTTAGCGGACAGGTTAGGCTACACCTTC	CASSLADRLGYTF
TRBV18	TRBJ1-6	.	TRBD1	TGTGCCAGCTCATCAACCGGGACAGGGGCCCCTAATTCACCCCTCCACTTT	CASSSTGTGAPNSPLHF
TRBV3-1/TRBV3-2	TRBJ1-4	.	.	TGTGCCAGCAGCCTCAGAGCAACTAATGAAAAACTGTTTTTT	CASSLRATNEKLFF
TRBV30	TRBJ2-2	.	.	TGTGCCTGGAGTGGGACAGCGAACACCGGGGAGCTGTTTTTT	CAWSGTANTGELFF
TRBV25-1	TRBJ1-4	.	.	TGTGCCAGCCTTAAAATCGAGATTGCAACTAATGAAAAACTGTTTTTT	CASLKIEIATNEKLFF
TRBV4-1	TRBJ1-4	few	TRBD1	TGCGCCAGCAAAGGGACAGGCGCTGCAACTAATGAAAAACTGTTTTTT	CASKGTGAATNEKLFF
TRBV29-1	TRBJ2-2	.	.	TGCAGCGCCGGAGGACAGTTAACCACCGGGGAGCTGTTTTTT	CSAGGQLTTGELFF
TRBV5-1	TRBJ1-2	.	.	TGCGCCAGCAGCCCACTGAGAGGGGCCAACTATGGCTACACCTTC	CASSPLRGANYGYTF
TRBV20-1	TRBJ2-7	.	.	TGCAGTGCCCAAGCCTACGAGCAGTACTTC	CSAQAYEQYF
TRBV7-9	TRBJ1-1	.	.	TGTGCCAGCAGCTTAGAACAGATGACTGAAGCTTTCTTT	CASSLEQMTEAFF
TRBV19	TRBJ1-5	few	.	TGTGCCAGTAGTATGTATTTGTCTTGGCAGACTCCCCAGCCCCAGCATTTT	CASSMYLSWQTPQPQHF
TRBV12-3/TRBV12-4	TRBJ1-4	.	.	TGTGCCAGCAGTTTAGCGAGGGGAAAACTGTTTTTT	CASSLARGKLFF
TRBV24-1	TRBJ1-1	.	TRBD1	TGTGCCACCAGTGTAGAGACAGGGGGTCCGAACACTGAAGCTTTCTTT	CATSVETGGPNTEAFF
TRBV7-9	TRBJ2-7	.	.	TGTGCCAGCAGCTTAATGGGGAACAGCGAGCAGTACTTC	CASSLMGNSEQYF